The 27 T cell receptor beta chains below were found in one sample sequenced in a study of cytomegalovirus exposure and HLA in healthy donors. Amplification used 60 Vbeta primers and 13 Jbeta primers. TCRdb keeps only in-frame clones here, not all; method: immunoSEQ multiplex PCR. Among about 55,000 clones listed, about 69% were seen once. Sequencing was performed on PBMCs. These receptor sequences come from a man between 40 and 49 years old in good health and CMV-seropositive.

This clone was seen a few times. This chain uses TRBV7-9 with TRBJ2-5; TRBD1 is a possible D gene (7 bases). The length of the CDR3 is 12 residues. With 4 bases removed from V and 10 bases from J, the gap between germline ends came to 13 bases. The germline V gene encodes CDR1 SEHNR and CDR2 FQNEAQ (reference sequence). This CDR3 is CASSSGDSNQYF. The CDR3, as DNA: TGTGCCAGCAGCTCGGGGGACAGTAACCAGTACTTC.

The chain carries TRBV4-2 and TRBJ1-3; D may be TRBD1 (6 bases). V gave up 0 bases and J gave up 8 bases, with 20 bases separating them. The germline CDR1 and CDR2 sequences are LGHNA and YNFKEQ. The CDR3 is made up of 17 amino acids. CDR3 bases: TGTGCCAGCAGCCAAGATCTCATACAGGGAACCGGTTACACCATATATTTT. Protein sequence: CASSQDLIQGTGYTIYF.

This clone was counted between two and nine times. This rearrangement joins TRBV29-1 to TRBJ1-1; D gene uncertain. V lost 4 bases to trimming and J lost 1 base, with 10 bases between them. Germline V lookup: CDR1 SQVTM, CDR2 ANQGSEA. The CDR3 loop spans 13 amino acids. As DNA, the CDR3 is TGCAGCGTTGGGAAGGAGTGGAACACTGAAGCTTTCTTT. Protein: CSVGKEWNTEAFF.

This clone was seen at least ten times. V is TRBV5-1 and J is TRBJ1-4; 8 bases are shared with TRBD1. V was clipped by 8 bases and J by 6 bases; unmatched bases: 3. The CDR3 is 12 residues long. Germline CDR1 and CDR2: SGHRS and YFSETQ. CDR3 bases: TGCGCCAGGCAGACAGGGGATGAAAAACTGTTTTTT. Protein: CARQTGDEKLFF.

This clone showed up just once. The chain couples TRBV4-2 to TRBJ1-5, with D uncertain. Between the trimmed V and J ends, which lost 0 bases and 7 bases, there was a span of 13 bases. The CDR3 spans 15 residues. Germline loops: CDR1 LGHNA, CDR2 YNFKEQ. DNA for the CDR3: TGTGCCAGCAGCCAAGATCCTTTCACGGGGCAGCCCCAGCATTTT. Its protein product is CASSQDPFTGQPQHF.

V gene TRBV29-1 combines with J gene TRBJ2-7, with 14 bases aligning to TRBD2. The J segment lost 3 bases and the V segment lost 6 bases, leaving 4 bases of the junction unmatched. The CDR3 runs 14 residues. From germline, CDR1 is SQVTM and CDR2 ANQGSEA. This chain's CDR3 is CSVMTSGGGYEQYF. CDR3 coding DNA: TGCAGCGTCATGACTAGCGGGGGGGGCTACGAGCAGTACTTC.

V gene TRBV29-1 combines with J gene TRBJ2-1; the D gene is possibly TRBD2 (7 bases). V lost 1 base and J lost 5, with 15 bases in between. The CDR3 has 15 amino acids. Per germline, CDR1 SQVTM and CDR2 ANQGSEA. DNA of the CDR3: TGCAGCGTTGAAGCCAGGGGAGGGAGAAACAATGAGCAGTTCTTC. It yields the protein CSVEARGGRNNEQFF.

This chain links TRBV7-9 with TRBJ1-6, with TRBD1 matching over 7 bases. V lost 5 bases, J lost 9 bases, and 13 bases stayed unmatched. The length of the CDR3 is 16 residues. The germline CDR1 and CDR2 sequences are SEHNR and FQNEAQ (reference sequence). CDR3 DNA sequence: TGTGCCAGCAGCGCTTCCGGGACAGCCCGTCCTTCACCCCTCCACTTT. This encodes CASSASGTARPSPLHF.

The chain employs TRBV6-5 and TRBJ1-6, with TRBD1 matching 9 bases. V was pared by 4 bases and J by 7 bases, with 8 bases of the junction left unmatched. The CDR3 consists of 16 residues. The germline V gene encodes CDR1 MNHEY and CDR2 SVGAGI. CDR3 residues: CASSLTWTGVNSPLHF. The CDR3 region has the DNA TGTGCCAGCAGTTTAACATGGACAGGGGTCAATTCACCCCTCCACTTT.

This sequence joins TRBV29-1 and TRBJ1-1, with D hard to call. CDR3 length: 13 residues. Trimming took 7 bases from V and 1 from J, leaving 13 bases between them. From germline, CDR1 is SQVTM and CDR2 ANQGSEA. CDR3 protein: CSAGLPRNTEAFF. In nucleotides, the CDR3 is TGCAGCGCTGGTTTACCGAGGAACACTGAAGCTTTCTTT.

This CDR3 is CASSYSLAGVETQYF. Written as DNA, the CDR3 is TGTGCCAGCAGTTACTCCCTAGCGGGGGTAGAGACCCAGTACTTC. V and J are TRBV6-5 and TRBJ2-5, with TRBD2 matching 10 bases. Per the germline V gene, CDR1 is MNHEY and CDR2 is SVGAGI. This CDR3 spans 15 amino acids. V shed 0 bases, J shed 4 bases, and the junction held 2 bases outside the gene matches.

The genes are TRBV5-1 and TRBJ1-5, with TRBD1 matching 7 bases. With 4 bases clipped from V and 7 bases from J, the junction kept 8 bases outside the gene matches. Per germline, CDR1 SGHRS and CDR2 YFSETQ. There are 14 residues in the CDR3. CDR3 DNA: TGCGCCAGCAGCCCAGGAACAGGGGAACAGCCCCAGCATTTT. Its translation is CASSPGTGEQPQHF.

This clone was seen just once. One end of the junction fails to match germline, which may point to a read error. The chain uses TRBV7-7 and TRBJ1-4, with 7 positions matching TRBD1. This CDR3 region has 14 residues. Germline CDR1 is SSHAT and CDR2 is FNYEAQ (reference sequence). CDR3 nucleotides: TGTGCTAGCAGCCTCGACAGGGATAATGAAAAACTGTTTTTT. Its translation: CASSLDRDNEKLFF.

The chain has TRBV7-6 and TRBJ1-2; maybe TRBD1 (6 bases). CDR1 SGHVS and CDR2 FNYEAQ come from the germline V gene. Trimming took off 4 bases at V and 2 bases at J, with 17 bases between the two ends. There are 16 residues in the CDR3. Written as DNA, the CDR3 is TGTGCCAGCAGCTACAGCGTTCACACAGGGAACTATGGCTACACCTTC. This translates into CASSYSVHTGNYGYTF.

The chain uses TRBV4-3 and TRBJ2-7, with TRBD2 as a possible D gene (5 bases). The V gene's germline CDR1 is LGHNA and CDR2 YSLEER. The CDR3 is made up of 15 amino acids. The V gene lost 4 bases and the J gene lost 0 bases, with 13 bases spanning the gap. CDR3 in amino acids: CASSPQAGSSYEQYF. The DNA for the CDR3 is TGCGCCAGCAGCCCCCAGGCGGGCAGCTCCTACGAGCAGTACTTC.

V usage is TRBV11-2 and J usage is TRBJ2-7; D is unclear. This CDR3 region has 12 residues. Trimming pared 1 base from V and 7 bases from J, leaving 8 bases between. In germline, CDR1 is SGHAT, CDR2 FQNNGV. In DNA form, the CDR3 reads TGTGCCAGCAGCTTAGTGGGCCAGGAGCAGTACTTC. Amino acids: CASSLVGQEQYF. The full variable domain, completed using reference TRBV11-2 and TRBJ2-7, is EAGVAQSPRYKIIEKRQSVAFWCNPISGHATLYWYQQILGQGPKLLIQFQNNGVVDDSQLPKDRFSAERLKGVDSTLKIQPAKLEDSAVYLCASSLVGQEQYFGPGTRLTVT.

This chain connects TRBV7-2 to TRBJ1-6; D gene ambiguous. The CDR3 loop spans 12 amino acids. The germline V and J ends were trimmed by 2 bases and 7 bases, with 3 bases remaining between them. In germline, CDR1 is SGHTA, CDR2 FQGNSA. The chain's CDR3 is CASSLQNSPLHF. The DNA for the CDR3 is TGTGCCAGCAGCTTACAAAATTCACCCCTCCACTTT.

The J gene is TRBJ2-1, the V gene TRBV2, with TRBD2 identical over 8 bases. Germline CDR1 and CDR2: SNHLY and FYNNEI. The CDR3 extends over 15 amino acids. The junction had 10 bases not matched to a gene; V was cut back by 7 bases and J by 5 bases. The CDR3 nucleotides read TGTGCCAGCACCTGGAGGCGGGGGGATGACAATGAGCAGTTCTTC. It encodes CASTWRRGDDNEQFF.

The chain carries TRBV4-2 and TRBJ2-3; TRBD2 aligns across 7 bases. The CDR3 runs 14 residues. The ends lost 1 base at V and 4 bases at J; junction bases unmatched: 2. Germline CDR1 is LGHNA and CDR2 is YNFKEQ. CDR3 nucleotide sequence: TGTGCCAGCAGCCAAGTTCGGGGGGCAGATACGCAGTATTTT. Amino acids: CASSQVRGADTQYF.

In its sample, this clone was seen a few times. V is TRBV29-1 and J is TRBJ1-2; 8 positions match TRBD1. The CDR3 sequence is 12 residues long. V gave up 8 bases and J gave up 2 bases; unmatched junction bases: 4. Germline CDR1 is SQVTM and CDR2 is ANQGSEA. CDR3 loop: CSFRTGNYGYTF. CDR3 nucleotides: TGCAGCTTCAGGACAGGGAACTATGGCTACACCTTC.

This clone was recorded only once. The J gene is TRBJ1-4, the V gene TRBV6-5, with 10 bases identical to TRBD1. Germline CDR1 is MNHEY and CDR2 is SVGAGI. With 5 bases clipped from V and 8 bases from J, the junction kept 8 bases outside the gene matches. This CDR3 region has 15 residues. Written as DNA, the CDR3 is TGTGCCAGCAGTCTTTCCGGGACAGGGGACGAAAAACTGTTTTTT. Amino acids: CASSLSGTGDEKLFF.

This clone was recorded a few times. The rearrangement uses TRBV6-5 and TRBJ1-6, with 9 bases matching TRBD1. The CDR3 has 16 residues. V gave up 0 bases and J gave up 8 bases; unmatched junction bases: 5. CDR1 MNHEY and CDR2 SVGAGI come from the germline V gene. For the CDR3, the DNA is TGTGCCAGCAGTTACTCGAGACAGGGGGGTTATTCACCCCTCCACTTT. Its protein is CASSYSRQGGYSPLHF.

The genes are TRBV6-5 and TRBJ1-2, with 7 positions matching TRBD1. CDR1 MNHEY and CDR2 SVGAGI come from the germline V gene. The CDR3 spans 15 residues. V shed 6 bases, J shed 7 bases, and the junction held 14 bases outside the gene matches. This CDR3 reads CASRPQLKGARGYTF. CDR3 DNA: TGTGCCAGCAGACCACAACTTAAGGGGGCGCGTGGCTACACCTTC.

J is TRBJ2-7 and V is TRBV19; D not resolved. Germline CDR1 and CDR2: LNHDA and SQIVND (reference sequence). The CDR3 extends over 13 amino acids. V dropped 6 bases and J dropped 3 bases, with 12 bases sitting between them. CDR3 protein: CASSPQRRYEQYF. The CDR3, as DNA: TGTGCCAGTAGCCCCCAGAGGCGCTACGAGCAGTACTTC.

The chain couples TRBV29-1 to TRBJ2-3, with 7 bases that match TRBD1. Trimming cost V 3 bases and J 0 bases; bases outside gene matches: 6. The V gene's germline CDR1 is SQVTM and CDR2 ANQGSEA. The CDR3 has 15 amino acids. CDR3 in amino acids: CSVEDRKASTDTQYF. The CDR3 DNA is TGCAGCGTTGAGGACAGGAAGGCTAGCACAGATACGCAGTATTTT.

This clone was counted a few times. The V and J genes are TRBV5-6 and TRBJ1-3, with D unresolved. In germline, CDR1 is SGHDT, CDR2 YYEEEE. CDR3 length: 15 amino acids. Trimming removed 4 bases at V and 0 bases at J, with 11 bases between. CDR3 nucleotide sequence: TGTGCCAGCAGCCCGGCGGGATTCTCTGGAAACACCATATATTTT. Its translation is CASSPAGFSGNTIYF.

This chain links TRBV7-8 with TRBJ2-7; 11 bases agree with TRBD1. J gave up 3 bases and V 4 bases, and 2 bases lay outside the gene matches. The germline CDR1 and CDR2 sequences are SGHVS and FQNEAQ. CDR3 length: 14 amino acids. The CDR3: CASSWGQGDYEQYF. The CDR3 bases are TGTGCCAGCAGCTGGGGACAGGGGGACTACGAGCAGTACTTC. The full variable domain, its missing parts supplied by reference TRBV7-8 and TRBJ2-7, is GAGVSQSPRYKVAKRGQDVALRCDPISGHVSLFWYQQALGQGPEFLTYFQNEAQLDKSGLPSDRFFAERPEGSVSTLKIQRTQQEDSAVYLCASSWGQGDYEQYFGPGTRLTVT.